This T cell receptor beta chain derives from a study of cytomegalovirus exposure and HLA in healthy donors. The CDR3 contains 15 residues. V shed 2 bases, J shed 5 bases, and the junction held 5 bases outside the gene matches. Germline CDR1 reads SGDLS; CDR2 reads YYNGEE. Libraries were prepared by immunoSEQ multiplex PCR; TCRdb keeps only in-frame clonotypes and omits some of them. This repertoire shows under 110,000 clones, about 88% found once; its top ten account for around 1.9%. This TCR was recovered from a woman aged 18 to 35 in good health and CMV-seropositive. The V call is TRBV9, the J call TRBJ2-3, with TRBD2 identical over 10 bases. Material for sequencing was PBMCs. The CDR3 sequence: CASSVSGGAVDTQYF. DNA for the CDR3: TGTGCCAGCAGCGTCAGCGGGGGGGCGGTAGATACGCAGTATTTT.